The next 7 T cell receptor beta chains were all read from a single sample in a study of CD8+CD57+ T cells in acquired aplastic anemia. Profiles of TCR beta VDJ and CDR3 were generated from a genomic DNA template. TCRdb used MiXCR to reprocess the reads, holding one entry per CDR3 protein. The repertoire holds 400,000 to 500,000 distinct CDR3 sequences, with approximately 70% as singletons. The sample taken for sequencing was sorted CD4+, CD8+, or CD8+CD57+ T cells (not recorded which) from PBMCs. The receptors were gathered from a human donor in good health, serving as a control.

The chain couples TRBV7-3 to TRBJ2-7; D may be TRBD2 (7 bases). Germline assignment: CDR1 SGHTA and CDR2 FQGTGA. V lost 5 bases, J lost 6 bases, and 20 bases lay in between. CDR3 length equals 15 residues. CDR3 coding DNA: TGTGCCAGCAGCCCACGGGGGGCAGTAGCACTCGAGCAGTACTTC. Protein sequence: CASSPRGAVALEQYF. The whole variable domain, remainder taken from reference TRBV7-3 and TRBJ2-7, is GAGVSQTPSNKVTEKGKYVELRCDPISGHTALYWYRQSLGQGPEFLIYFQGTGAADDSGLPNDRFFAVRPEGSVSTLKIQRTERGDSAVYLCASSPRGAVALEQYFGPGTRLTVT.

This clonotype was observed a single time. This chain joins TRBV19 and TRBJ1-1, with 9 bases matching TRBD1. With 7 bases clipped from V and 11 bases from J, the junction kept 14 bases outside the gene matches. The CDR3 totals 14 residues. In germline, CDR1 is LNHDA, CDR2 SQIVND (reference sequence). The CDR3 DNA reads TGTGCCAGTACTGCGGACAGGGGCGGCACTCAGGCTTTCTTT. It translates to CASTADRGGTQAFF. Full variable domain (rest looked up from reference TRBV19 and TRBJ1-1): DGGITQSPKYLFRKEGQNVTLSCEQNLNHDAMYWYRQDPGQGLRLIYYSQIVNDFQKGDIAEGYSVSREKKESFPLTVTSAQKNPTAFYLCASTADRGGTQAFFGQGTRLTVV.

CDR3 region: CASSGGVSTDTHF. The CDR3 DNA reads as TGTGCCAGCAGCGGGGGGGTTAGCACAGACACGCACTTT. This rearrangement joins TRBV9 to TRBJ1-6, with D possibly being TRBD1 (5 bases). The V gene lost 3 bases and the J gene lost 19 bases, with 20 bases spanning the gap. Germline V gene lookup returns CDR1 SGDLS and CDR2 YYNGEE. The CDR3 sequence is 13 residues long. Filled out from reference TRBV9 and TRBJ1-6, the complete variable domain reads DSGVTQTPKHLITATGQRVTLRCSPRSGDLSVYWYQQSLDQGLQFLIQYYNGEERAKGNILERFSAQQFPDLHSELNLSSLELGDSALYFCASSGGVSTDTHFGNGTRLTVT.

The gene calls are TRBV2 and TRBJ2-1; unclear D gene. The CDR3 runs to 14 residues. Trimming took off 4 bases at V and 9 bases at J, with 16 bases between the two ends. CDR1 is SNHLY and CDR2 is FYNNEI in the germline V gene. The CDR3 here is CASSVGSAWSEQFF. The CDR3 DNA is TGTGCCAGCAGTGTAGGGTCAGCCTGGAGTGAGCAGTTCTTC. The full variable domain, with the rest looked up from reference TRBV2 and TRBJ2-1, is EPEVTQTPSHQVTQMGQEVILRCVPISNHLYFYWYRQILGQKVEFLVSFYNNEISEKSEIFDDQFSVERPDGSNFTLKIRSTKLEDSAMYFCASSVGSAWSEQFFGPGTRLTVL.

The rearrangement joins TRBV30 to TRBJ1-4; no definite D call. The germline V gene has CDR1 GTSNPN and CDR2 SVGIG (reference sequence). The CDR3 consists of 11 residues. V was pared by 1 base and J by 12 bases, with 9 bases between. The CDR3 DNA reads as TGTGCCTGGAGTGAAAAGGAAGAACTGTTTTTT. Encoded protein: CAWSEKEELFF.

This clonotype appeared a few times. The germline gene is not matched at one end of the junction; a read error may be the cause. The chain is built from TRBV6-1 and TRBJ2-7, with D tentatively TRBD1 (6 bases). Germline CDR1 is MNHNS and CDR2 is SASEGT. This CDR3 is 16 amino acids long. CDR3 sequence: CASSDLTGNPPYERYF. CDR3 bases: TGTGCCAGCAGTGACCTTACAGGGAACCCCCCTTACGAGCGGTACTTC.

This chain links TRBV20-1 with TRBJ1-4; 7 nucleotides agree with TRBD1. Losses at the gene ends were 3 bases for V and 12 bases for J; bases not matched to a gene: 10. Germline loops: CDR1 DFQATT, CDR2 SNEGSKA (reference sequence). This CDR3 has 13 residues. In nucleotides, the CDR3 is TGCAGTGCTAGGTGGACGGGACAGTTTCAACTGTTTTTT. Residues: CSARWTGQFQLFF.